The 22 T cell receptor beta chains reported below all come from one sample, sequenced in a study of cytomegalovirus exposure and HLA in healthy donors. The study ran its PCR with 60 Vbeta and 13 Jbeta primers. Here immunoSEQ multiplex PCR was the method, and the copy in TCRdb shows in-frame clones only, minus some. The table shows about 72,000 clones, with roughly four fifths occurring only once. Sequenced: PBMCs. All receptors come from a man in his late teens or twenties in good health and CMV-seronegative.

J is TRBJ2-2 and V is TRBV2; 11 positions agree with TRBD2. Germline V gives CDR1 SNHLY, CDR2 FYNNEI. The ends lost 7 bases at V and 7 bases at J; junction bases unmatched: 8. The CDR3 covers 15 residues. The DNA for the CDR3 is TGTGCCAGCACAATAACTAGCGGGAGTAACGGGGAGCTGTTTTTT. It codes for CASTITSGSNGELFF.

This clone occurred once. The chain recombines TRBV7-9 with TRBJ1-1; 7 bases agree with TRBD1. The CDR3 length is 16 residues. V lost 5 bases and J lost 0; bases outside the gene matches: 9. CDR1 SEHNR and CDR2 FQNEAQ come from the germline V gene (reference sequence). Written as DNA, the CDR3 is TGTGCCAGCAGCCCTGGGACAGAAAATTTGAACACTGAAGCTTTCTTT. Translation gives CASSPGTENLNTEAFF.

This clone was detected only once. The chain links TRBV28 to TRBJ2-7; TRBD1 might be the D (6 bases). Trimming pared 6 bases from V and 4 bases from J, leaving 10 bases between. Germline CDR1 and CDR2: MDHEN and SYDVKM. The CDR3 covers 12 residues. CDR3 in DNA: TGTGCCAGCAGGGGCAGGGGTTACGAGCAGTACTTC. The encoded protein is CASRGRGYEQYF.

The chain links TRBV5-6 to TRBJ2-7, with TRBD2 matching over 7 bases. CDR1 is SGHDT and CDR2 is YYEEEE in the germline V gene. Germline trimming cut 4 bases from V and 0 bases from J; bases unmatched to any gene: 13. The CDR3 runs to 17 residues. CDR3 in DNA: TGTGCCAGCAGCCAAGATCTTTACGGGGGGAGCTCCTACGAGCAGTACTTC. Protein product: CASSQDLYGGSSYEQYF.

As to this clone: This sample also contains other DNA sequences that code for the same CDR3. The chain is built from TRBV5-6 and TRBJ1-2; D unclear. Trimming took off 1 base at V and 3 bases at J, with 13 bases between the two ends. This CDR3 is 15 amino acids long. Germline CDR1 and CDR2: SGHDT and YYEEEE. CDR3 region: CASSLYGGADYGYTF. The CDR3 region has the DNA TGTGCCAGCAGCTTGTATGGTGGAGCGGACTATGGCTACACCTTC.

The chain employs TRBV4-1 and TRBJ1-5; 7 bases align to TRBD1. The V gene end was trimmed by 4 bases and the J gene end by 4 bases; junction bases not matched to a gene: 10. CDR1 is MGHRA, CDR2 YSYEKL, per germline. This CDR3 region has 16 residues. CDR3 nucleotide sequence: TGCGCCAGCAGCCTAGAGGAGGGACAGTCGAATCAGCCCCAGCATTTT. Its protein product is CASSLEEGQSNQPQHF.

This sequence joins TRBV10-1 and TRBJ2-7, with D tentatively TRBD1 (6 bases). The germline CDR1 and CDR2 sequences are WNHNN and SYGVQD (reference sequence). Trimming stripped 8 bases from V and 4 bases from J, with 15 bases between. This CDR3 has 13 amino acids. The CDR3 coding sequence is TGCGCCAGCCGCCAGGGGTTAGTATACGAGCAGTACTTC. Translation: CASRQGLVYEQYF.

This chain joins TRBV21-1 and TRBJ2-1; TRBD2 was called by the table and not checked on the DNA. TRBV21-1 corresponds to a pseudogene. The CDR3 extends over 12 amino acids. This CDR3 is CASRKTSGTQFF. CDR3 nucleotides: TGTGCCAGCAGAAAGACTAGCGGGACACAGTTCTTC.

This chain connects TRBV6-6 to TRBJ1-6; TRBD1 agrees at 8 bases. V lost 7 bases, J lost 7 bases, and 3 bases stayed unmatched. CDR3 length equals 13 residues. In germline, CDR1 is MNHNY, CDR2 SVGAGI (reference sequence). Here the CDR3 reads CASTDRANSPLHF. CDR3 DNA: TGTGCCAGCACGGACAGGGCCAATTCACCCCTCCACTTT.

In regard to this clone: The junction differs from germline at one of its ends, possibly a read error. The chain uses TRBV7-7 and TRBJ2-7, with 12 bases lining up with TRBD2. This CDR3 comprises 15 residues. Germline lookup yields CDR1 SSHAT and CDR2 FNYEAQ (reference sequence). CDR3 nucleotide sequence: TGTGCTAGCAGCTTACGACTAGCGGGGGAGGAGGAGCAGTACTTC. Residues: CASSLRLAGEEEQYF.

The rearrangement uses TRBV21-1 and TRBJ2-7; the DNA was not compared with TRBD1, the D call given in the table. TRBV21-1 is a pseudogene locus. The CDR3 contains 14 residues. CDR3 DNA: TGTGCCAGCGGACGGACAGGTTGGGTCTACGAGCAGTACTTC. Translation gives CASGRTGWVYEQYF.

The V gene is TRBV30, the J gene TRBJ1-1, with a possible D match to TRBD1 (5 bases). Germline assignment: CDR1 GTSNPN and CDR2 SVGIG (reference sequence). The CDR3 runs to 14 residues. Here the CDR3 DNA reads TGTGTATGGGGGAGCCCCGGGGGGAACACTGAAGCTTTCTTT. Protein product: CVWGSPGGNTEAFF.

V gene TRBV7-9 combines with J gene TRBJ2-3, with TRBD2 as a possible D gene (5 bases). The CDR3 is made up of 13 amino acids. V was pared by 5 bases and J by 1 base, with 7 bases between. CDR1 and CDR2 from the germline V gene are SEHNR and FQNEAQ (reference sequence). The CDR3 region is CASSERGTDTQYF. In nucleotides, the CDR3 is TGTGCCAGCAGCGAGAGGGGCACAGATACGCAGTATTTT.

The V gene is TRBV4-3, the J gene TRBJ1-3, with 8 bases lining up with TRBD1. This CDR3 is built from 17 residues. Germline CDR1 and CDR2: LGHNA and YSLEER. J gave up 2 bases and V 0 bases, and 6 bases lay outside the gene matches. The CDR3 is CASSQELQGGTGNTIYF. In DNA form, the CDR3 reads TGCGCCAGCAGCCAAGAATTACAGGGGGGGACTGGAAACACCATATATTTT.

The count of this clone is one. V and J are TRBV4-1 and TRBJ2-7; no clear D gene. The CDR3 loop spans 14 amino acids. V lost 4 bases to trimming and J lost 3 bases, with 13 bases between them. Per the germline V gene, CDR1 is MGHRA and CDR2 is YSYEKL. The CDR3 DNA reads as TGCGCCAGCAGCCTAGCCTACCCCGTCTACGAGCAGTACTTC. Amino acid sequence: CASSLAYPVYEQYF.

The chain uses TRBV4-3 and TRBJ2-4, with 14 bases lining up with TRBD2. In germline, CDR1 is LGHNA, CDR2 YSLEER. CDR3 length: 20 residues. J was trimmed by 2 bases and V by 0 bases; bases with no gene match: 9. CDR3: CASSQDSTSGRATSKNIQYF. CDR3 sequence (DNA): TGCGCCAGCAGCCAAGATTCGACTAGCGGGAGGGCCACGTCCAAAAACATTCAGTACTTC.

This clone was observed a single time. The chain carries TRBV7-2 and TRBJ1-3; 10 positions match TRBD1. J gave up 1 base and V 5 bases, and 8 bases lay outside the gene matches. Germline V gene sequence: CDR1 SGHTA, CDR2 FQGNSA. The CDR3 has 17 residues. The CDR3 DNA sequence: TGTGCCAGCAGCCCGGGCGGACAGGGGGTGTCTGGAAACACCATATATTTT. Translation: CASSPGGQGVSGNTIYF.

The genes are TRBV11-1 and TRBJ2-5; D remains unclear. This CDR3 contains 12 residues. The V and J ends lost 5 bases and 3 bases respectively, with 7 bases between them. Germline V gene lookup returns CDR1 SGHAT and CDR2 FQDESV (reference sequence). CDR3 bases: TGTGCCAGCAGCCGAGAGGAAGAGACCCAGTACTTC. This gives the protein CASSREEETQYF.

The sample holds a few counts of this clone. The chain carries TRBV7-9 and TRBJ2-1, with 11 bases that match TRBD2. The V gene's germline CDR1 is SEHNR and CDR2 FQNEAQ (reference sequence). The CDR3 spans 14 residues. V lost 2 bases and J lost 12; bases outside the gene matches: 6. The CDR3 sequence is CASSLTSGSLVQFF. As DNA, the CDR3 is TGTGCCAGCAGCTTAACTAGCGGGAGCTTAGTGCAGTTCTTC.

The J gene is TRBJ1-1, the V gene TRBV14, with 9 bases aligning to TRBD1. Trimming took 0 bases from V and 2 from J; bases not matched to a gene: 19. The CDR3 covers 21 residues. Germline V gene sequence: CDR1 SGHDN, CDR2 FVKESK. The CDR3 loop reads CASSQDRRRPTGGPGNTEAFF. DNA of the CDR3: TGTGCCAGCAGCCAAGACCGCCGTCGGCCGACAGGGGGTCCGGGAAACACTGAAGCTTTCTTT.

V and J are TRBV18 and TRBJ1-2; D is unresolved. CDR1 and CDR2 (germline): KGHSH, LQKENI. The CDR3 loop spans 15 amino acids. The V gene lost 2 bases and the J gene lost 4 bases, with 14 bases spanning the gap. CDR3 bases: TGTGCCAGCTCACCAGAGTCTTTCCGGGGCTATGGCTACACCTTC. Amino acid sequence: CASSPESFRGYGYTF.

V and J are TRBV19 and TRBJ1-2; D call uncertain. V was clipped by 5 bases and J by 7 bases, with 17 bases between them. Germline V gene data show CDR1 as LNHDA and CDR2 as SQIVND (reference sequence). This CDR3 is 14 amino acids long. The CDR3 nucleotides are TGTGCCAGTAGTCTCGGGCTGGAGGATGGTGGCTACACCTTC. Its translation: CASSLGLEDGGYTF. Complete variable domain (other parts from reference TRBV19 and TRBJ1-2): DGGITQSPKYLFRKEGQNVTLSCEQNLNHDAMYWYRQDPGQGLRLIYYSQIVNDFQKGDIAEGYSVSREKKESFPLTVTSAQKNPTAFYLCASSLGLEDGGYTFGSGTRLTVV.